The source of this T cell receptor beta chain is a study of blood T cell repertoires in COVID-19. The wider study: COVID-19 samples, acute and convalescent, were from the United States, Italy and Spain. From T cells, B-cell-depleted T cells, or PBMCs came the material, which was cDNA or gDNA.

Source study methods: Reference gene primer amplification yielded estimated nucleated cell counts. Sequenced by immunoSEQ multiplex PCR; TCRdb stores in-frame clones only, minus some. V, J and clone size were drawn from that table, and D and trimming were deduced from the DNA. The repertoire has approximately 210,000 clones, 70% to 85% of them found once; the top ten carry approximately 8%. Seattle patients were enrolled during active infection and followed longitudinally. The sequencing sample was made of peripheral blood. The sequence was obtained from an elderly woman with COVID-19, enrolled during active disease.

CDR3 bases: TGCGCCAGCAGCCAAACAAACAGACCGTCGAATGAAAAACTGTTTTTT. It is translated as CASSQTNRPSNEKLFF. The V gene is TRBV4-1, the J gene TRBJ1-4; no definite D call. The germline CDR1 and CDR2 sequences are MGHRA and YSYEKL. V was shortened by 2 bases and J by 5 bases, with 15 bases between the two germline ends. This CDR3 has 16 residues.